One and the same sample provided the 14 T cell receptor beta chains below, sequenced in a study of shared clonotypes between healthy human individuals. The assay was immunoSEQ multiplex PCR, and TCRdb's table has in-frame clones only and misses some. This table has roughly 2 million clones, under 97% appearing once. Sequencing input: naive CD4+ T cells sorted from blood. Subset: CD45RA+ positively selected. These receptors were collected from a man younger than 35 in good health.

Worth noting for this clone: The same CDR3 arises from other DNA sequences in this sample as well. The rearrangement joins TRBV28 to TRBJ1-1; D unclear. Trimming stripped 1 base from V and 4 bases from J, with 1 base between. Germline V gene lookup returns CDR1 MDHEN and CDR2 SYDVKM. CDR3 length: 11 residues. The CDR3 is CASSLSTEAFF. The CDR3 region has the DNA TGTGCCAGCAGTTTATCCACTGAAGCTTTCTTT.

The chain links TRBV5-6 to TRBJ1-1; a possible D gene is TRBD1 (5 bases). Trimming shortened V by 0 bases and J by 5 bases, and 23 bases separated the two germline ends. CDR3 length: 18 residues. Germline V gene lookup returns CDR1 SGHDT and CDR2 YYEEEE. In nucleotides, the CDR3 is TGTGCCAGCAGCTTGGCCGTGGGGCCGGGTTTTGGAACGACTGAAGCTTTCTTT. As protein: CASSLAVGPGFGTTEAFF. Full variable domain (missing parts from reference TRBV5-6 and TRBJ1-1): DAGVTQSPTHLIKTRGQQVTLRCSPKSGHDTVSWYQQALGQGPQFIFQYYEEEERQRGNFPDRFSGHQFPNYSSELNVNALLLGDSALYLCASSLAVGPGFGTTEAFFGQGTRLTVV.

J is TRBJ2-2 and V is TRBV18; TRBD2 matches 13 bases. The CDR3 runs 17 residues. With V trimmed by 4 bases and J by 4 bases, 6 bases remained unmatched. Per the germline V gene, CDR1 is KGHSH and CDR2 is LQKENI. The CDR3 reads CASSRSRTSGGTGELFF. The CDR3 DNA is TGTGCCAGCTCACGAAGCCGGACTAGCGGGGGCACCGGGGAGCTGTTTTTT.

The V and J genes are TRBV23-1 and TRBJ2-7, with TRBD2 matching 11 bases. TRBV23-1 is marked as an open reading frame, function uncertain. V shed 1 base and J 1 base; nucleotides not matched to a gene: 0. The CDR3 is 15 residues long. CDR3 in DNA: TGCGCCAGCAGTCAATTAGCGGGAGGGTCCTACGAGCAGTACTTC. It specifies CASSQLAGGSYEQYF.

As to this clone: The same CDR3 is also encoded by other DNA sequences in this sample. The CDR3 DNA is TGCGCCAGCAGCTTGGGGTACCTTAGCACAGATACGCAGTATTTT. The encoded protein is CASSLGYLSTDTQYF. The chain uses TRBV5-1 and TRBJ2-3; D not resolved. Germline V gives CDR1 SGHRS, CDR2 YFSETQ. V lost 0 bases and J 0 bases, leaving 8 bases between the germline ends. CDR3 size: 15 residues.

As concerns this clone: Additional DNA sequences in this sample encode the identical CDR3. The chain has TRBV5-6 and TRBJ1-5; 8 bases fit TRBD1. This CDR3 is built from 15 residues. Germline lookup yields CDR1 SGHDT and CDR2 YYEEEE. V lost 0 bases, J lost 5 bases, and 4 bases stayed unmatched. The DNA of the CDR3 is TGTGCCAGCAGCTTGGGAGGACAGGGCGATCAGCCCCAGCATTTT. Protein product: CASSLGGQGDQPQHF.

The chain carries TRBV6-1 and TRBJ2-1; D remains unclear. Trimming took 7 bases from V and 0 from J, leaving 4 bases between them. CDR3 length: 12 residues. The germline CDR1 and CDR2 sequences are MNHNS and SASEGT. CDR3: CASTASYNEQFF. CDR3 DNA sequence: TGTGCCAGCACCGCCTCCTACAATGAGCAGTTCTTC.

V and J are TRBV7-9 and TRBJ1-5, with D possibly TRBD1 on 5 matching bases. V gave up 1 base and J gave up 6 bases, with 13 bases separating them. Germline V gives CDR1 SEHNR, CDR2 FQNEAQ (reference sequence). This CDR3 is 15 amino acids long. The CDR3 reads CASSLGRGDGQPQHF. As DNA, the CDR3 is TGTGCCAGCAGCTTAGGGCGCGGGGACGGTCAGCCCCAGCATTTT.

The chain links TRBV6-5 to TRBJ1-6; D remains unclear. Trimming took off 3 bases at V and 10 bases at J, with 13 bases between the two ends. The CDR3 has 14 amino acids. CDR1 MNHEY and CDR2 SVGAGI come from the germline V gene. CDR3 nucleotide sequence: TGTGCCAGCAGTTATTGGGGTGAGGGATCACCCCTCCACTTT. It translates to CASSYWGEGSPLHF.

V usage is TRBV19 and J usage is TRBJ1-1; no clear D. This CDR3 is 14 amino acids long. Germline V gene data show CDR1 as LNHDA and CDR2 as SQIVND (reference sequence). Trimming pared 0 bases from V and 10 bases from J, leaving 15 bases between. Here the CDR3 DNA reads TGTGCCAGTAGTATAGAGGTACGTCGGGATCCAGCTTTCTTT. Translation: CASSIEVRRDPAFF.

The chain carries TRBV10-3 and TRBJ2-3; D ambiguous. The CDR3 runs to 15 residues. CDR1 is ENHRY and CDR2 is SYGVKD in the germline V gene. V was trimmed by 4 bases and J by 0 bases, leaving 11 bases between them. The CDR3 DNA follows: TGTGCCATCAGTGGGGTCACTCTTAGCACAGATACGCAGTATTTT. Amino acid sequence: CAISGVTLSTDTQYF.

The CDR3 loop reads CASSSMPRGEQYF. CDR3 DNA: TGTGCCAGCAGCTCAATGCCTAGAGGCGAGCAGTACTTC. The chain is built from TRBV7-2 and TRBJ2-7; no definite D call. Trimming took off 4 bases at V and 6 bases at J, with 13 bases between the two ends. Per germline, CDR1 SGHTA and CDR2 FQGNSA. The CDR3 has 13 residues. The whole variable domain, remainder taken from reference TRBV7-2 and TRBJ2-7, is GAGVSQSPSNKVTEKGKDVELRCDPISGHTALYWYRQSLGQGLEFLIYFQGNSAPDKSGLPSDRFSAERTGGSVSTLTIQRTQQEDSAVYLCASSSMPRGEQYFGPGTRLTVT.

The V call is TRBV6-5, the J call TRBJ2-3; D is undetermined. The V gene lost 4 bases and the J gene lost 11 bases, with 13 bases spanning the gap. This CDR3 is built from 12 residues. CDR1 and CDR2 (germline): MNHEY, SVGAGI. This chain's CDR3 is CASSSPIHEQYF. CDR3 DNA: TGTGCCAGCAGTTCCCCGATCCATGAGCAGTATTTT.

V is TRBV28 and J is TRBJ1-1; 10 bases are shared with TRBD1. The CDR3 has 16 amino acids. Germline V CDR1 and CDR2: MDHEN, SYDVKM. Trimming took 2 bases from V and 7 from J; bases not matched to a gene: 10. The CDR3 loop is CASSLGAGQGGDEAFF. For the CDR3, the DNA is TGTGCCAGCAGTTTAGGTGCAGGACAGGGGGGGGATGAAGCTTTCTTT.